The 11 T cell receptor beta chains given below trace back to one sample, sequenced in a study of blood T cell repertoires in COVID-19. Here immunoSEQ multiplex PCR was the method, and the copy in TCRdb shows in-frame clones only, minus some. The sample consists of approximately 320,000 clones, approximately 88% of them appearing once. Source material: PBMCs or T cells enriched from blood (not recorded which). These receptor sequences come from a woman in her late teens or twenties who had recovered from COVID-19.

The J gene is TRBJ1-6, the V gene TRBV11-2, with a weak D call TRBD1 (5 bases). The CDR3 length is 14 residues. Germline V lookup: CDR1 SGHAT, CDR2 FQNNGV. Deletions cut 1 base from V and 10 bases from J, with 11 bases between. For the CDR3, the DNA is TGTGCCAGCAGCTTAGCTCAGGGTTACTCACCCCTCCACTTT. Residues: CASSLAQGYSPLHF.

This clone has only a few counts. The V call is TRBV20-1, the J call TRBJ1-5; D is uncertain. The CDR3 spans 11 residues. Germline assignment: CDR1 DFQATT and CDR2 SNEGSKA (reference sequence). V lost 4 bases, J lost 6 bases, and 7 bases lay in between. CDR3 loop: CSATDGQPQHF. The CDR3 DNA is TGCAGTGCTACTGACGGTCAGCCCCAGCATTTT.

The chain has TRBV7-9 and TRBJ1-1; 7 nucleotides align to TRBD1. Germline trimming cut 2 bases from V and 3 bases from J; bases unmatched to any gene: 6. The CDR3 extends over 15 amino acids. The germline V gene encodes CDR1 SEHNR and CDR2 FQNEAQ (reference sequence). Written as DNA, the CDR3 is TGTGCCAGCAGCTTATCGGCAGGGGGGCACACTGAAGCTTTCTTT. This codes for CASSLSAGGHTEAFF.

The genes are TRBV23-1 and TRBJ2-2; 12 nucleotides match TRBD2. TRBV23-1 is marked as an open reading frame, function uncertain. Trimming at V came to 7 bases and at J to 5 bases, leaving 8 bases not matched to a gene. This CDR3 has 16 amino acids. The CDR3 is CASILAGGPWTGELFF. The DNA of the CDR3 is TGCGCCAGCATCCTAGCGGGAGGGCCGTGGACCGGGGAGCTGTTTTTT.

J is TRBJ1-2 and V is TRBV27; D is possibly TRBD1 (5 bases). Germline assignment: CDR1 MNHEY and CDR2 SMNVEV (reference sequence). V lost 4 bases to trimming and J lost 8 bases, with 8 bases between them. There are 11 residues in the CDR3. As DNA, the CDR3 is TGTGCCAGCAGTTCAGGGCGAGGCTACACCTTC. This translates into CASSSGRGYTF.

The chain couples TRBV9 to TRBJ1-1, with 7 bases aligning to TRBD1. CDR3 length equals 13 residues. Trimming at V came to 6 bases and at J to 3 bases, leaving 5 bases not matched to a gene. Germline loops: CDR1 SGDLS, CDR2 YYNGEE. The CDR3, as DNA: TGTGCCAGCACCCGGGACAGTGACACTGAAGCTTTCTTT. It codes for CASTRDSDTEAFF. Full variable domain (missing parts from reference TRBV9 and TRBJ1-1): DSGVTQTPKHLITATGQRVTLRCSPRSGDLSVYWYQQSLDQGLQFLIQYYNGEERAKGNILERFSAQQFPDLHSELNLSSLELGDSALYFCASTRDSDTEAFFGQGTRLTVV.

V is TRBV28 and J is TRBJ1-1; 10 bases are a match to TRBD1. J lost 5 bases, V lost 4 bases, and 16 bases had no gene match. The CDR3 extends over 18 amino acids. Germline CDR1 reads MDHEN; CDR2 reads SYDVKM. Here the CDR3 reads CASSSLSRTGGYGTEAFF. CDR3 nucleotide sequence: TGTGCCAGCAGTTCTCTTTCGCGGACAGGGGGATACGGTACTGAAGCTTTCTTT.

V gene TRBV3-1 (or the pseudogene TRBV3-2) combines with J gene TRBJ1-2; a weak D match, TRBD1 (5 bases). Germline CDR1 reads LGHDT; CDR2 reads YNNKEL (reference sequence). This CDR3 spans 12 amino acids. The ends were cut back, 0 bases at V and 7 bases at J, with 6 bases in the middle. The CDR3 DNA is TGTGCCAGCAGCCAAGAAGGGGTTGGCTACACCTTC. This codes for CASSQEGVGYTF.

This rearrangement joins TRBV27 to TRBJ2-7; 14 bases fit TRBD2. Germline trimming cut 4 bases from V and 2 bases from J; bases unmatched to any gene: 4. CDR3 length: 16 amino acids. CDR1 and CDR2 from the germline V gene are MNHEY and SMNVEV (reference sequence). Here the CDR3 DNA reads TGTGCCAGCAGTTCCGAGGGACTAGCGGGAGCCTACGAGCAGTACTTC. Translating gives CASSSEGLAGAYEQYF.

This clone was detected ten times or more. The rearrangement links TRBV4-2 to TRBJ2-7, with D perhaps TRBD2 (5 bases). The CDR3 consists of 16 residues. Germline loops: CDR1 LGHNA, CDR2 YNFKEQ. V shed 0 bases and J shed 2 bases, with 14 bases lying between them. CDR3 amino acids: CASSQDPGLSAYEQYF. CDR3 in DNA: TGTGCCAGCAGCCAAGATCCCGGACTCAGCGCCTACGAGCAGTACTTC.

The chain combines TRBV24-1 with TRBJ2-7, with 7 nucleotides matching TRBD2. Trimming removed 9 bases from V and 6 bases from J; junction bases left unmatched: 7. CDR1 is KGHDR, CDR2 SFDVKD, per germline. The CDR3 is 12 amino acids. The CDR3 sequence is CATGREIGEQYF. CDR3 nucleotides: TGTGCCACCGGGCGGGAGATTGGCGAGCAGTACTTC.